The 31 T cell receptor beta chains below come from one sample, sequenced in a study of blood T cells in healthy people across ages. Next came a second PCR, run for about 7 to 12 cycles, which used a sample-barcoded 5' primer along with a J-beta primer mix. A single record per CDR3 protein comes from TCRdb applying MiXCR to the 5' RACE reads. The sample consists of about 900,000 distinct CDR3 sequences, approximately 65% of them appearing once. The sample was blood. All receptors come from a man aged 25-45 years in good health.

This clonotype was counted between two and nine times. This chain joins TRBV12-3 or TRBV12-4 and TRBJ2-7; 11 bases map to TRBD1. Germline trimming cut 7 bases from V and 7 bases from J; bases unmatched to any gene: 9. The CDR3 totals 14 residues. The CDR3 DNA follows: TGTGCCAGCACCCCCGGACAGGGGGCTCGGGAGCAGTACTTC. Translated, it gives CASTPGQGAREQYF.

CDR3 DNA sequence: TGCAGTGCACCGTTAGCGGGGCCTAGCACAGATACGCAGTATTTT. It specifies CSAPLAGPSTDTQYF. This chain uses TRBV20-1 with TRBJ2-3; 8 bases line up with TRBD2. The ends lost 6 bases at V and 0 bases at J; junction bases unmatched: 8. This CDR3 has 15 residues. The V gene's germline CDR1 is DFQATT and CDR2 SNEGSKA (reference sequence).

The CDR3: CASSLLTSGGPETQYF. CDR3 DNA: TGTGCCAGCAGCTTATTGACTAGCGGGGGGCCGGAGACCCAGTACTTC. V and J are TRBV7-9 and TRBJ2-5; 13 bases map to TRBD2. Trimming took 2 bases from V and 5 from J; bases not matched to a gene: 5. In germline, CDR1 is SEHNR, CDR2 FQNEAQ (reference sequence). CDR3 length: 16 residues.

This sequence joins TRBV4-1 and TRBJ2-3; 9 nucleotides agree with TRBD2. The germline gives CDR1 MGHRA, CDR2 YSYEKL. The CDR3 spans 16 residues. J lost 2 bases, V lost 0 bases, and 3 bases had no gene match. The CDR3 protein is CASSQELAGITDTQYF. In DNA, the CDR3 is TGCGCCAGCAGCCAAGAACTAGCGGGTATCACAGATACGCAGTATTTT.

This clonotype has only one observation. The genes are TRBV6-1 and TRBJ2-1, with 10 bases that match TRBD1. The CDR3 length is 17 residues. V lost 6 bases and J lost 7; bases outside the gene matches: 15. CDR1 is MNHNS, CDR2 SASEGT, per germline. CDR3 bases: TGTGCCAGCAGCAAGAGACAGGGGGCAGGAAGAGCGAATGAGCAGTTCTTC. Protein sequence: CASSKRQGAGRANEQFF.

This sequence joins TRBV6-4 and TRBJ1-5, with a possible D match to TRBD1 (5 bases). Germline values: CDR1 MRHNA, CDR2 SNTAGT. This CDR3 has 16 amino acids. Trimming stripped 0 bases from V and 4 bases from J, with 13 bases between. In nucleotides, the CDR3 is TGTGCCAGCAGTGACTCGAAGGGGCAGGGAAATCAGCCCCAGCATTTT. This translates into CASSDSKGQGNQPQHF.

The rearrangement joins TRBV6-6 to TRBJ2-5; perhaps D is TRBD1 or TRBD2 (6 bases each). CDR3 size: 15 residues. V shed 2 bases and J shed 5 bases, with 15 bases lying between them. Germline V lookup: CDR1 MNHNY, CDR2 SVGAGI (reference sequence). This CDR3 reads CASSYVWGAGETQYF. CDR3 bases: TGTGCCAGCAGTTACGTGTGGGGGGCTGGGGAGACCCAGTACTTC.

This clonotype was counted between two and nine times. The chain uses TRBV12-3 or TRBV12-4 and TRBJ2-2; D might be TRBD2 (6 bases). The CDR3 contains 16 residues. Trimming cost V 5 bases and J 4 bases, with 17 bases left between them. The CDR3 DNA follows: TGTGCCAGCAGTATTCCCCGACTAGTTCCCACCGGGGAGCTGTTTTTT. Its translation is CASSIPRLVPTGELFF.

This clonotype appeared a few times. This sequence joins TRBV7-2 and TRBJ2-1, with D perhaps given as TRBD1 or TRBD2 (5 bases each). V shed 5 bases and J shed 8 bases, with 22 bases lying between them. This CDR3 contains 16 residues. Germline lookup yields CDR1 SGHTA and CDR2 FQGNSA. CDR3 residues: CASSKQRDALPDEQFF. Written as DNA, the CDR3 is TGTGCCAGCAGCAAACAACGGGACGCACTTCCGGATGAGCAGTTCTTC.

This clonotype was seen more than once but under ten times. CDR3: CASSQGTGGSDYGYTF. CDR3 nucleotide sequence: TGCGCCAGCAGCCAAGGCACAGGGGGCTCTGACTATGGCTACACCTTC. This chain uses TRBV4-3 with TRBJ1-2; TRBD1 matches at 9 bases. Per the germline V gene, CDR1 is LGHNA and CDR2 is YSLEER. The length of the CDR3 is 16 residues. V shed 1 base and J 3 bases; nucleotides not matched to a gene: 6.

The chain joins TRBV7-3 to TRBJ2-1, with TRBD2 matching 9 bases. Trimming cost V 1 base and J 7 bases; bases outside gene matches: 14. The germline V gene has CDR1 SGHTA and CDR2 FQGTGA. This CDR3 is 18 amino acids long. Written as DNA, the CDR3 is TGTGCCAGCAGCTTAAACCCCTTAGGGGGCGGGGGGGTGAATGAGCAGTTCTTC. It is translated as CASSLNPLGGGGVNEQFF.

The rearrangement joins TRBV3-1 to TRBJ1-4, with no clear D. CDR3 length: 16 amino acids. V was clipped by 0 bases and J by 11 bases, with 19 bases between them. Germline CDR1 LGHDT, CDR2 YNNKEL (reference sequence). The CDR3 is CASSQDLGGRMRKLFF. The CDR3 DNA sequence: TGTGCCAGCAGCCAAGATTTAGGAGGGAGGATGAGGAAACTGTTTTTT.

The genes are TRBV7-2 and TRBJ1-2; 10 bases map to TRBD1. The V gene's germline CDR1 is SGHTA and CDR2 FQGNSA. After removal of 1 base from V and 3 bases from J, the junction contained 8 bases not matched to a gene. The CDR3 has 17 amino acids. In DNA form, the CDR3 reads TGTGCCAGCAGCTTAGGTCCCGGGACAGGGGTGGACTATGGCTACACCTTC. Its protein product is CASSLGPGTGVDYGYTF.

The chain has TRBV29-1 and TRBJ2-3, with TRBD1 matching 9 bases. Germline CDR1 reads SQVTM; CDR2 reads ANQGSEA. V lost 6 bases to trimming and J lost 8 bases; unmatched junction nucleotides: 6. The CDR3 sequence is 12 residues long. The CDR3 nucleotides are TGCAGCGTGGACAGGGGCCAAGGTACGCAGTATTTT. Residues: CSVDRGQGTQYF.

Concerning this clonotype: A much bigger clone sits one base away, suggesting this may be a read error. The chain employs TRBV25-1 and TRBJ2-7; D remains unclear. V dropped 4 bases and J dropped 11 bases, with 12 bases sitting between them. The CDR3 loop spans 11 amino acids. Looked up from germline, CDR1 is MGHDK and CDR2 is SYGVNS. The CDR3 sequence: CASSALQREYF. CDR3 nucleotide sequence: TGTGCCAGCAGTGCTCTACAACGGGAGTACTTC.

The chain carries TRBV7-9 and TRBJ2-1; the D is unclear. This CDR3 has 14 amino acids. V dropped 5 bases and J dropped 2 bases, with 10 bases sitting between them. Per germline, CDR1 SEHNR and CDR2 FQNEAQ (reference sequence). This CDR3 reads CASSHGSTYNEQFF. As DNA, the CDR3 is TGTGCCAGCAGCCACGGTAGCACCTACAATGAGCAGTTCTTC.

The J gene is TRBJ2-5, the V gene TRBV6-1; 9 positions agree with TRBD2. The CDR3 length is 17 residues. V was clipped by 7 bases and J by 1 base; unmatched bases: 13. The germline CDR1 and CDR2 sequences are MNHNS and SASEGT. The DNA for the CDR3 is TGTGCCAGCAACCAAAAACGGGCTAGCGGGGCCCAAGAGACCCAGTACTTC. It encodes CASNQKRASGAQETQYF.

This chain links TRBV28 with TRBJ2-1; 10 bases map to TRBD2. V trimming: 1 base; J trimming: 5 bases; junction bases outside the gene matches: 5. This CDR3 is 16 amino acids long. The germline CDR1 and CDR2 sequences are MDHEN and SYDVKM. Written as DNA, the CDR3 is TGTGCCAGCAGTTTATCGGCTAGCGGGGGACACAATGAGCAGTTCTTC. Its protein product is CASSLSASGGHNEQFF.

V gene TRBV2 combines with J gene TRBJ2-3, with D unclear. V lost 7 bases, J lost 2 bases, and 10 bases lay in between. The germline gives CDR1 SNHLY, CDR2 FYNNEI. The CDR3 length is 13 residues. CDR3 region: CASNPDPTDTQYF. The CDR3 DNA reads TGTGCCAGCAACCCTGACCCCACAGATACGCAGTATTTT.

The gene calls are TRBV20-1 and TRBJ2-7; D unclear. V lost 6 bases and J 4 bases, leaving 7 bases between the germline ends. Germline V lookup: CDR1 DFQATT, CDR2 SNEGSKA (reference sequence). The CDR3 spans 10 residues. The CDR3 bases are TGCAGTGCCTATTTTTACGAGCAGTACTTC. It specifies CSAYFYEQYF.

The J gene is TRBJ2-5, the V gene TRBV7-9; 7 bases align to TRBD1. Germline V gene data show CDR1 as SEHNR and CDR2 as FQNEAQ (reference sequence). The CDR3 loop spans 13 amino acids. With V trimmed by 5 bases and J by 5 bases, 5 bases remained unmatched. The CDR3 region is CASSVGQRETQYF. CDR3 in DNA: TGTGCCAGCAGCGTGGGACAGCGGGAGACCCAGTACTTC.

CDR3 sequence (DNA): TGTGCCAGCAGCAAGGGCCGATTAGTTGCCTACACCTTC. It encodes CASSKGRLVAYTF. The chain couples TRBV5-4 to TRBJ1-2; D is unclear. Germline CDR1 is SGHNT and CDR2 is YYREEE (reference sequence). The V gene lost 4 bases and the J gene lost 10 bases, with 17 bases spanning the gap. The CDR3 sequence is 13 residues long. The variable domain in full, with the rest retrieved from reference TRBV5-4 and TRBJ1-2, is ETGVTQSPTHLIKTRGQQVTLRCSSQSGHNTVSWYQQALGQGPQFIFQYYREEENGRGNFPPRFSGLQFPNYSSELNVNALELDDSALYLCASSKGRLVAYTFGSGTRLTVV.

This chain links TRBV4-2 with TRBJ2-3; D possibly corresponds to TRBD2 (6 bases). The CDR3 totals 17 residues. The germline CDR1 and CDR2 sequences are LGHNA and YNFKEQ. V was clipped by 0 bases and J by 2 bases, with 15 bases between them. This CDR3 reads CASSQDRAGYSTDTQYF. CDR3 DNA: TGTGCCAGCAGCCAAGATCGGGCGGGGTATTCCACAGATACGCAGTATTTT.

The chain couples TRBV9 to TRBJ2-1, with 8 bases aligning to TRBD1. Trimming removed 3 bases from V and 3 bases from J; junction bases left unmatched: 5. CDR1 is SGDLS and CDR2 is YYNGEE in the germline V gene. CDR3 length equals 15 residues. Here the CDR3 reads CASSGGQGNYNEQFF. In nucleotides, the CDR3 is TGTGCCAGCAGCGGAGGACAGGGTAACTACAATGAGCAGTTCTTC.

This clonotype occurred a few times. Here the CDR3 DNA reads TGTGCCAGCAGCCAAGAGGGACAGGGGGCTGGAGGCTACACCTTC. It specifies CASSQEGQGAGGYTF. This chain links TRBV3-1 with TRBJ1-2, with 12 bases matching TRBD1. V shed 0 bases, J shed 8 bases, and the junction held 4 bases outside the gene matches. CDR3 length: 15 residues. Per germline, CDR1 LGHDT and CDR2 YNNKEL (reference sequence).

The chain uses TRBV20-1 and TRBJ1-3; TRBD1 matches at 10 bases. Germline values: CDR1 DFQATT, CDR2 SNEGSKA (reference sequence). The CDR3 sequence is 14 residues long. With V trimmed by 2 bases and J by 8 bases, 6 bases remained unmatched. As DNA, the CDR3 is TGCAGTGCTAGATCCGGGACAGGGGTACACACCATATATTTT. Its translation: CSARSGTGVHTIYF.

The chain couples TRBV4-2 to TRBJ2-1; a possible D gene is TRBD2 (5 bases). V was trimmed by 1 base and J by 2 bases, leaving 12 bases between them. Germline lookup yields CDR1 LGHNA and CDR2 YNFKEQ. The CDR3 covers 16 residues. CDR3 DNA sequence: TGTGCCAGCAGCCAAGGTGAGGACTGGACCTACAATGAGCAGTTCTTC. This translates into CASSQGEDWTYNEQFF.

The V gene is TRBV12-3 or TRBV12-4, the J gene TRBJ2-4, with 12 bases aligning to TRBD1. With 6 bases clipped from V and 13 bases from J, the junction kept 10 bases outside the gene matches. CDR3 length equals 14 residues. The CDR3 region is CASRPGQGAWEQYF. The CDR3 DNA reads TGTGCCAGCAGACCGGGACAGGGGGCGTGGGAGCAGTACTTC.

Only a few counts were recorded for this clonotype. V usage is TRBV27 and J usage is TRBJ2-7; D is uncertain. V lost 6 bases to trimming and J lost 5 bases, with 17 bases between them. Germline loops: CDR1 MNHEY, CDR2 SMNVEV (reference sequence). The CDR3 contains 14 residues. The DNA of the CDR3 is TGTGCCAGCAGCCTTTCGTCAGCCCTCCACGAGCAGTACTTC. It specifies CASSLSSALHEQYF.

This chain connects TRBV18 to TRBJ2-7; D is possibly TRBD1 (6 bases). Trimming left V 1 base short and J 12 bases short, with 28 bases between. The germline CDR1 and CDR2 sequences are KGHSH and LQKENI. The CDR3 runs 17 residues. The chain's CDR3 is CASSPQDRSLGWETRYF. The CDR3 coding sequence is TGTGCCAGCTCACCACAGGACAGAAGCCTAGGTTGGGAGACCCGGTACTTC. The entire variable domain, with the rest obtained from reference TRBV18 and TRBJ2-7, is as follows: NAGVMQNPRHLVRRRGQEARLRCSPMKGHSHVYWYRQLPEEGLKFMVYLQKENIIDESGMPKERFSAEFPKEGPSILRIQQVVRGDSAAYFCASSPQDRSLGWETRYFGPGTRLTVT.

The chain combines TRBV28 with TRBJ1-2, with D possibly TRBD1 on 5 matching bases. Per the germline V gene, CDR1 is MDHEN and CDR2 is SYDVKM. The V end was cut by 2 bases, the J end by 3 bases, with 13 bases between. The CDR3 consists of 15 residues. CDR3 nucleotide sequence: TGTGCCAGCAGTTTAACCCTCGGGACCGACTATGGCTACACCTTC. Its protein is CASSLTLGTDYGYTF.